The 6 T cell receptor beta chains presented below share a single source sample, sequenced in a study of graft-versus-host responses after intestinal transplantation. The data were produced by immunoSEQ multiplex PCR, yet TCRdb's version contains in-frame clones alone and is incomplete. The sample lists tens of thousands of clones; approximately 92% were seen once. The material sequenced was PBMCs, taken approximately 250 days after intestinal transplant. All receptors come from a human patient who received an intestinal transplant, so some T cells may come from the graft donor.

The chain employs TRBV21-1 and TRBJ2-1; the table names TRBD2, a call not compared with the DNA. TRBV21-1 is designated a pseudogene. The CDR3 is made up of 21 amino acids. The CDR3 reads CASSPGKAGTSGRLSYNEQFF. CDR3 in DNA: TGTGCCAGCAGCCCGGGGAAGGCCGGGACTAGCGGGAGGTTGTCCTACAATGAGCAGTTCTTC.

V gene TRBV5-3 combines with J gene TRBJ2-1; TRBD2 might be the D (5 bases). TRBV5-3 is recorded as an ORF, its role being uncertain. CDR3 length equals 13 residues. The germline V and J ends were trimmed by 0 bases and 5 bases, with 6 bases remaining between them. CDR3 sequence (DNA): TGTGCCAGAAGCTTGGCGGGAAACAATGAGCAGTTCTTC. Translated, it gives CARSLAGNNEQFF.

V is TRBV5-6 and J is TRBJ2-1; 10 bases align to TRBD1. J lost 6 bases, V lost 0 bases, and 0 bases had no gene match. This CDR3 has 14 residues. The germline gives CDR1 SGHDT, CDR2 YYEEEE. CDR3 sequence reads: CASSLGTGGNEQFF. CDR3 bases: TGTGCCAGCAGCTTGGGGACAGGGGGCAATGAGCAGTTCTTC.

The V call is TRBV7-9, the J call TRBJ1-1; 7 nucleotides align to TRBD1. The CDR3 runs 11 residues. Germline V gene data show CDR1 as SEHNR and CDR2 as FQNEAQ (reference sequence). V gave up 6 bases and J gave up 7 bases; unmatched junction bases: 2. CDR3 protein: CASRTGIEAFF. CDR3 DNA: TGTGCCAGCAGGACAGGGATTGAAGCTTTCTTT.

The chain links TRBV5-1 to TRBJ2-2; D is undetermined. The length of the CDR3 is 13 residues. V gave up 7 bases and J gave up 7 bases, with 14 bases separating them. Germline CDR1 SGHRS, CDR2 YFSETQ. The CDR3, as DNA: TGCGCCAGCGCTACAGAAATGATCGGGGAGCTGTTTTTT. This sequence encodes CASATEMIGELFF.

The gene calls are TRBV6-5 and TRBJ2-3; either TRBD1 or TRBD2 may fit D (5 bases each). The CDR3 contains 12 residues. CDR1 is MNHEY, CDR2 SVGAGI, per germline. Trimming pared 5 bases from V and 6 bases from J, leaving 9 bases between. The CDR3 spells CASSRGADTQYF. Here the CDR3 DNA reads TGTGCCAGCAGTCGAGGGGCGGATACGCAGTATTTT.